The 5 T cell receptor beta chains reported below all come from one sample, sequenced in a study of tumour-infiltrating T cells in Burkitt lymphoma. Repertoires were generated with immunoSEQ multiplex PCR, while TCRdb's copy carries only in-frame clones and drops some. In the table there are around 17,000 clones, approximately 80% of which are singletons. Sequencing was performed on tumor tissue. The receptors shown here come from a human donor with diffuse large B-cell lymphoma.

This chain joins TRBV29-1 and TRBJ1-2; D is ambiguous. Germline V gene data show CDR1 as SQVTM and CDR2 as ANQGSEA. V lost 4 bases, J lost 11 bases, and 14 bases lay in between. This CDR3 contains 11 residues. The CDR3 DNA reads TGCAGCGTTGTAGGTGCCGCCGAATACACCTTC. Translated, it gives CSVVGAAEYTF.

The genes are TRBV6-5 and TRBJ2-7; 9 positions match TRBD2. J lost 7 bases, V lost 8 bases, and 12 bases had no gene match. Germline loops: CDR1 MNHEY, CDR2 SVGAGI. This CDR3 is built from 14 residues. The CDR3 spells CASRGGGYSGEQYF. As DNA, the CDR3 is TGTGCCAGCCGCGGGGGGGGCTACTCTGGGGAGCAGTACTTC.

This clone ranks as medium-sized (0.01 to 0.1%). This sequence joins TRBV5-4 and TRBJ2-7; no definite D call. CDR1 and CDR2 from the germline V gene are SGHNT and YYREEE (reference sequence). The V end lost 7 bases, the J end lost 2 bases, and 13 bases lay between the germline ends. The CDR3 runs 13 residues. The CDR3 DNA sequence: TGTGCCAGCGGTGAGGCGTCAACCTACGAGCAGTACTTC. The encoded protein is CASGEASTYEQYF. Full variable domain (rest looked up from reference TRBV5-4 and TRBJ2-7): ETGVTQSPTHLIKTRGQQVTLRCSSQSGHNTVSWYQQALGQGPQFIFQYYREEENGRGNFPPRFSGLQFPNYSSELNVNALELDDSALYLCASGEASTYEQYFGPGTRLTVT.

The gene calls are TRBV19 and TRBJ1-2; D ambiguous. V dropped 1 base and J dropped 2 bases, with 17 bases sitting between them. The CDR3 length is 17 residues. Germline V gene lookup returns CDR1 LNHDA and CDR2 SQIVND (reference sequence). CDR3 nucleotides: TGTGCCAGTAGTATAGTCCCCCCGCTTATAGGGAACTATGGCTACACCTTC. It specifies CASSIVPPLIGNYGYTF. Together with reference TRBV19 and TRBJ1-2, the CDR3 gives the full variable domain: DGGITQSPKYLFRKEGQNVTLSCEQNLNHDAMYWYRQDPGQGLRLIYYSQIVNDFQKGDIAEGYSVSREKKESFPLTVTSAQKNPTAFYLCASSIVPPLIGNYGYTFGSGTRLTVV.

This sequence joins TRBV14 and TRBJ2-5; weak D call: TRBD1 (6 bases). CDR1 is SGHDN and CDR2 is FVKESK in the germline V gene. The CDR3 is 16 residues long. V lost 1 base and J lost 0, with 12 bases in between. Here the CDR3 DNA reads TGTGCCAGCAGCCAAGTACAGGGAAGGGACCAAGAGACCCAGTACTTC. This sequence encodes CASSQVQGRDQETQYF.